The clone carrying this T cell receptor (beta chain) was detected ten times or more. What it binds is not known. The data belong to a study of regulatory T cells in long-lasting Graves disease. General study findings and limits: Persistent-disease Graves' patients showed less TCR diversity than new cases.

The sample's time point: newly diagnosed GD, antithyroid drugs for less than 3 months. RNA from PBMCs was the source of the TCR library. With 1 base removed from V and 6 bases from J, the gap between germline ends came to 5 bases. CDR3 length: 12 amino acids. Germline V CDR1 and CDR2: SGHRS, YFSETQ. Library construction for TCR beta used iRepertoire HTBI primers and Arm-PCR of CDR3 regions. Each CDR3 protein gets one entry after TCRdb re-called the multiplex PCR reads with MiXCR. The sample contains about 540,000 distinct CDR3 sequences, approximately 12% of which appear only once. This sample also belongs to another study, concerning T cells in Graves' hyperthyroidism and ophthalmopathy.

This receptor was obtained from a man under 40 with Graves disease. The chain couples TRBV5-1 to TRBJ2-1; D remains unclear. The sample was peripheral blood mononuclear cells (PBMCs), taken at new diagnosis, from a patient treated with antithyroid drugs. CDR3 loop: CASSLTLNEQFF. CDR3 DNA sequence: TGCGCCAGCAGCTTGACTCTCAATGAGCAGTTCTTC.